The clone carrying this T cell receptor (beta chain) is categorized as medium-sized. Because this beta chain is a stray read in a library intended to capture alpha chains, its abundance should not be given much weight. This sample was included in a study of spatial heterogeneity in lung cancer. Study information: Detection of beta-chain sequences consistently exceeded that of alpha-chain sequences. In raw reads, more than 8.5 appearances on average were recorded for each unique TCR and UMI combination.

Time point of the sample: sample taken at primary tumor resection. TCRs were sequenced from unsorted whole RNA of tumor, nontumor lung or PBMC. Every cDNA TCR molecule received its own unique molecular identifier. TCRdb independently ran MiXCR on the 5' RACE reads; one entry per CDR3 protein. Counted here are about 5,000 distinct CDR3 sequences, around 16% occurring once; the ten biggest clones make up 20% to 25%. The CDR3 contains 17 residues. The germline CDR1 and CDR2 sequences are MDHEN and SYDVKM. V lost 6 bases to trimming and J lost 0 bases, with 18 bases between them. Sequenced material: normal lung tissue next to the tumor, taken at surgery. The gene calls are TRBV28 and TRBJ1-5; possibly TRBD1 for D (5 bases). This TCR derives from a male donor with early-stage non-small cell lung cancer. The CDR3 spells CASRIWGGTYSNQPQHF. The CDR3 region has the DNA TGTGCCAGCAGGATTTGGGGCGGAACTTATAGCAATCAGCCCCAGCATTTT.